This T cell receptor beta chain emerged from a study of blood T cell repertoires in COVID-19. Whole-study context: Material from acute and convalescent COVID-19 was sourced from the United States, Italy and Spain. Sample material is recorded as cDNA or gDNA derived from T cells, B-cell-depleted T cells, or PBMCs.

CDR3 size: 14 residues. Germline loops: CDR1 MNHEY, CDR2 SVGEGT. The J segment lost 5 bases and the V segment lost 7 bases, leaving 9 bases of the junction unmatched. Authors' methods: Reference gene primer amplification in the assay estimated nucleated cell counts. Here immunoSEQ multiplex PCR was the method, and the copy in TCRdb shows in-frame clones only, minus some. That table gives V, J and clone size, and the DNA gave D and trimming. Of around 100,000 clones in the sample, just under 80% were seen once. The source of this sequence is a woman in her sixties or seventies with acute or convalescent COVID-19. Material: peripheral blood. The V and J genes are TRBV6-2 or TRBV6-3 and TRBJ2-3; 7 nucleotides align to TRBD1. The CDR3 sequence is CASTPTGSQDTQYF. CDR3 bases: TGTGCCAGCACCCCGACAGGGTCCCAAGATACGCAGTATTTT.